Listed below are T cell receptor beta chains from one sample, sequenced in a study of radiotherapy plus CTLA-4 blockade in lung cancer. Assay: immunoSEQ multiplex PCR; the TCRdb copy retains only in-frame clones and omits some. The data show over 60,000 clones, more than 85% seen once. Sequenced here: peripheral blood, sampled from a patient treated with radiotherapy plus ipilimumab. These receptors were collected from a human donor with non-small cell lung cancer who had stable disease on radiotherapy plus ipilimumab. Each CDR3 is given with its conserved first and last residue. Each record gives: CDR3 DNA, CDR3 protein, clone size, D gene, J gene, V gene. The D gene is left open where the match is weak. For some rows the clone size is stated as once, few or many, or as a class when expanded; others skip it.

TGTGCCAGCAGTGAACTCAGGGGCAGGAATTCACCCCTCCACTTT CASSELRGRNSPLHF . . TRBJ1-6 TRBV6-1
TGTGCCAGTAGTATCCCCGGGAGGGGGAGGTCGCGTGGCTACACCTTC CASSIPGRGRSRGYTF once . TRBJ1-2 TRBV19
TGCGCCAGCAGCTCTTCGGACGGCCGAGGAAACACCATATATTTT CASSSSDGRGNTIYF . . TRBJ1-3 TRBV5-1
TGTGCCAGCAGCCCAGGGGTCGCGGAGACCCAGTACTTC CASSPGVAETQYF . . TRBJ2-5 TRBV2
TGTGCCAGCAGCTTTGGACAGAATCAGCCCCAGCATTTT CASSFGQNQPQHF . . TRBJ1-5 TRBV5-6
TGCGCCAGCAGCTTGACGGACACAGATACGCAGTATTTT CASSLTDTDTQYF . . TRBJ2-3 TRBV5-1
TGTGCCAGCAGTTACTCTAGCGGGAGGGTCAATGAGCAGTTCTTC CASSYSSGRVNEQFF . TRBD2 TRBJ2-1 TRBV6-6
TGTGCCAGCAGCAAACACCAGGGTGATAATTCACCCCTCCACTTT CASSKHQGDNSPLHF . . TRBJ1-6 TRBV28
TGTGCCAGCAGTGAACAGGGACAGCCCCAGCATTTT CASSEQGQPQHF . . TRBJ1-5 TRBV25-1
TGTGCCAGCAGCTTGTTGCCGATCTCTGGAAACACCATATATTTT CASSLLPISGNTIYF . . TRBJ1-3 TRBV5-5
TGCGCCAGCAGTCCGGAAGGGTCTCCCAGGCCGTACGAGCAGTACTTC CASSPEGSPRPYEQYF . . TRBJ2-7 TRBV5-1
TGTGCCACCAGCCGAGACTACACAGCCTACGAGCAGTACTTC CATSRDYTAYEQYF . . TRBJ2-7 TRBV15
TGCGCCAGCAGGTTAAATTCAGGGAACTATAATTCACCCCTCCACTTT CASRLNSGNYNSPLHF few . TRBJ1-6 TRBV5-1
TGTGCCAGTAAGGAGGGCTCCTATAATTCACCCCTCCACTTT CASKEGSYNSPLHF . . TRBJ1-6 TRBV19
TGTGCCAGCAGTGATGGGCAGGGGGGAAGGAATACGCAGTATTTT CASSDGQGGRNTQYF . . TRBJ2-3 TRBV2
TGTGCCAGCCATGGAGGGGCTGGAAACACCATATATTTT CASHGGAGNTIYF . . TRBJ1-3 TRBV2
TGTGCCAGTAGTATAAGGGGACAGGCCTACGAGCAGTACTTC CASSIRGQAYEQYF . TRBD1 TRBJ2-7 TRBV19
TGTGCCAGCAGCTTACCGGGGGCAGGGCGGGAAGGAGGCTACACCTTC CASSLPGAGREGGYTF once . TRBJ1-2 TRBV7-3
TGTGCCAGCAAAAGAGGGAACAGGGCGGACTATGGCTACACCTTC CASKRGNRADYGYTF . . TRBJ1-2 TRBV6-6
TGCGCCAGCAGCCCGGCCCGGACAGGGGTTTACGAGCAGTACTTC CASSPARTGVYEQYF . TRBD1 TRBJ2-7 TRBV5-1
TGTGCCAGCAGCTTAGGGGCAGGGACTCAATACGAGCAGTACTTC CASSLGAGTQYEQYF . . TRBJ2-7 TRBV7-3
TGTGCCAGCTCACTGACTAGCGTATCGACCTACGAGCAGTACTTC CASSLTSVSTYEQYF few TRBD2 TRBJ2-7 TRBV18
TGTGCCAGCAGCCCGGGACTCGCAATCCAGGGGAATGAGCAGTTCTTC CASSPGLAIQGNEQFF . . TRBJ2-1 TRBV5-4
TGTGCCTGGGCCGAGGGATCTCCAAGATTTAGCAATCAGCCCCAGCATTTT CAWAEGSPRFSNQPQHF . . TRBJ1-5 TRBV30
TGTGCCAGCAGTGCAACCGGGACAGACGGCTTAGGAAACTTT CASSATGTDGLGNF . TRBD1 TRBJ1-6 TRBV2
TGTGCCAGCAGTTCTCGAGGGAGAATTCTCGAGCAGTACTTC CASSSRGRILEQYF . . TRBJ2-7 TRBV6-6
TGTGCCAGCAGCACTGGACAGGGGGTGTTGAATAACTATGGCTACACCTTC CASSTGQGVLNNYGYTF . TRBD1 TRBJ1-2 TRBV13
TGTGCCAGCAGCTTAACGGCAGGGTACAATGAGCAGTTCTTC CASSLTAGYNEQFF . . TRBJ2-1 TRBV7-2
TGTGCCAGCAGTTTAGGGAACAGGGAGGACGAGCAGTACTTC CASSLGNREDEQYF . . TRBJ2-7 TRBV28
TGTGCCAGCAGTTCGGCAGGGGGGAGGTCTGGGGCCAACGTCCTGACTTTC CASSSAGGRSGANVLTF . . TRBJ2-6 TRBV27
TGTGCCAGCAGTTTAGCCCGGGCCTACGAGCAGTACTTC CASSLARAYEQYF . . TRBJ2-7 TRBV6-5